This T cell receptor beta chain was identified in a study of blood T cell repertoires in COVID-19. Looking at the study overall: T cells, B-cell-depleted T cells, or PBMCs provided the cDNA or gDNA that served as material.

In the authors' methods: How many nucleated cells were present was estimated from reference gene primer amplification. The method was immunoSEQ multiplex PCR; TCRdb's version includes in-frame clones alone and lacks a portion of them. V and J calls and clone size are copied from that table; D and trimming were computed from the DNA. The sample lists about 160,000 clones, roughly 88% occurring once. Trimming pared 6 bases from V and 2 bases from J, leaving 10 bases between. The CDR3 spans 13 residues. The sequenced material came from peripheral blood. The chain carries TRBV12-3 or TRBV12-4 and TRBJ1-2, with D perhaps TRBD1 (5 bases). The TCR sequence derives from a man younger than 30 with acute or convalescent COVID-19. CDR3 protein: CASRHDSNYGYTF. The CDR3 region has the DNA TGTGCCAGCAGACATGACAGCAACTATGGCTACACCTTC.